The next 30 T cell receptor beta chains were all read from a single sample in a study of shared T cell receptors in the human thymus. The protocol was immunoSEQ multiplex PCR, while the TCRdb copy is restricted to in-frame clones and leaves out a portion. This table has 450,000 to 650,000 clones, approximately 80% appearing once. These data also featured in a second study, about human thymus T cells.

The specimen sequenced was thymocytes. These TCRs come from a boy in the first two years of life with a congenital heart defect.

The chain employs TRBV2 and TRBJ1-1; D is unresolved. V was trimmed by 6 bases and J by 0 bases, leaving 23 bases between them. This CDR3 is 18 amino acids long. Germline CDR1 is SNHLY and CDR2 is FYNNEI. The CDR3 reads CASRDHPDGRQMNTEAFF. Written as DNA, the CDR3 is TGTGCCAGCAGGGACCATCCGGACGGGAGGCAAATGAACACTGAAGCTTTCTTT. The full variable domain, its missing parts supplied by reference TRBV2 and TRBJ1-1, is EPEVTQTPSHQVTQMGQEVILRCVPISNHLYFYWYRQILGQKVEFLVSFYNNEISEKSEIFDDQFSVERPDGSNFTLKIRSTKLEDSAMYFCASRDHPDGRQMNTEAFFGQGTRLTVV.

This clone was recorded only once. The chain uses TRBV4-2 and TRBJ2-7, with a weak D call TRBD2 (5 bases). The length of the CDR3 is 14 residues. V was cut by 0 bases and J by 7 bases, with 13 bases left in between. Germline V CDR1 and CDR2: LGHNA, YNFKEQ. The DNA for the CDR3 is TGTGCCAGCAGCCAAGAGCGAACTAGAGGGGAGCAGTACTTC. Its protein is CASSQERTRGEQYF.

The chain couples TRBV5-4 to TRBJ1-1; the match to TRBD1 covers 8 bases. V was clipped by 5 bases and J by 1 base; unmatched bases: 19. Looked up from germline, CDR1 is SGHNT and CDR2 is YYREEE (reference sequence). The length of the CDR3 is 19 residues. The CDR3 DNA is TGTGCCAGCAGTTATTGGGGACAGGTAGCACGTATTGGGAACACTGAAGCTTTCTTT. It translates to CASSYWGQVARIGNTEAFF. The variable domain in full, with the rest retrieved from reference TRBV5-4 and TRBJ1-1, is ETGVTQSPTHLIKTRGQQVTLRCSSQSGHNTVSWYQQALGQGPQFIFQYYREEENGRGNFPPRFSGLQFPNYSSELNVNALELDDSALYLCASSYWGQVARIGNTEAFFGQGTRLTVV.

This clone occurred once. The rearrangement uses TRBV4-1 and TRBJ1-1, with 7 bases that match TRBD1. The length of the CDR3 is 18 residues. The germline CDR1 and CDR2 sequences are MGHRA and YSYEKL. The V segment lost 0 bases and the J segment 1 base; nucleotides outside the gene matches: 11. This CDR3 reads CASSQDRGDRLSNTEAFF. CDR3 nucleotides: TGCGCCAGCAGCCAAGATCGAGGGGACAGACTTTCGAACACTGAAGCTTTCTTT.

This chain uses TRBV14 with TRBJ2-1, with TRBD2 as a possible D gene (6 bases). The CDR3 is made up of 13 amino acids. The germline V and J ends were trimmed by 6 bases and 8 bases, with 14 bases remaining between them. Germline V gene lookup returns CDR1 SGHDN and CDR2 FVKESK. CDR3 sequence reads: CASRSTSNHEQFF. The DNA of the CDR3 is TGTGCCAGCAGGTCGACTAGTAACCATGAGCAGTTCTTC.

The chain has TRBV30 and TRBJ2-3; 10 positions match TRBD1. From germline, CDR1 is GTSNPN and CDR2 SVGIG (reference sequence). CDR3 length equals 17 residues. V lost 4 bases and J lost 2; bases outside the gene matches: 12. CDR3 in DNA: TGTGCCTGGACGAAGATCCCGGGACAGGGGTCCACAGATACGCAGTATTTT. This sequence encodes CAWTKIPGQGSTDTQYF.

The CDR3 protein is CASSRGPLYEQYF. The CDR3 DNA is TGTGCCAGCAGCAGGGGCCCCCTCTACGAGCAGTACTTC. V usage is TRBV5-5 and J usage is TRBJ2-7, with TRBD1 as a possible D gene (5 bases). The CDR3 extends over 13 amino acids. The V gene lost 4 bases and the J gene lost 3 bases, with 11 bases spanning the gap. CDR1 and CDR2 from the germline V gene are SGHKS and YYEKEE (reference sequence).

The V call is TRBV30, the J call TRBJ1-1; TRBD1 matches 11 bases. The CDR3 totals 14 residues. Per the germline V gene, CDR1 is GTSNPN and CDR2 is SVGIG (reference sequence). V lost 2 bases to trimming and J lost 3 bases; unmatched junction nucleotides: 2. CDR3 coding DNA: TGTGCCTGGAGTAGGGGACAGGGGGACACTGAAGCTTTCTTT. It yields the protein CAWSRGQGDTEAFF.

The chain uses TRBV4-3 and TRBJ1-2; a weak D match, TRBD1 (5 bases). V dropped 0 bases and J dropped 4 bases, with 18 bases sitting between them. This CDR3 has 17 residues. CDR1 and CDR2 from the germline V gene are LGHNA and YSLEER. The DNA for the CDR3 is TGCGCCAGCAGCCAAGATTTCTTGGTGCAGGGAGGCTATGGCTACACCTTC. It codes for CASSQDFLVQGGYGYTF.

V gene TRBV6-1 combines with J gene TRBJ2-5; TRBD1 matches 7 bases. This CDR3 spans 13 amino acids. Germline CDR1 MNHNS, CDR2 SASEGT. V shed 7 bases and J 3 bases; nucleotides not matched to a gene: 5. CDR3 sequence reads: CASIGTEKETQYF. The CDR3 DNA is TGTGCCAGCATCGGGACAGAAAAAGAGACCCAGTACTTC.

V usage is TRBV10-3 and J usage is TRBJ2-1, with 13 bases aligning to TRBD2. The junction had 3 bases not matched to a gene; V was cut back by 3 bases and J by 4 bases. The CDR3 covers 16 residues. CDR1 and CDR2 (germline): ENHRY, SYGVKD. The CDR3 reads CAISDRTSGRYNEQFF. The CDR3 DNA sequence: TGTGCCATCAGTGATAGGACTAGCGGGAGATACAATGAGCAGTTCTTC.

This clone was seen a handful of times. The chain joins TRBV2 to TRBJ2-7; 9 nucleotides line up with TRBD1. CDR3 length equals 13 residues. Looked up from germline, CDR1 is SNHLY and CDR2 is FYNNEI. The ends lost 7 bases at V and 6 bases at J; junction bases unmatched: 7. The DNA for the CDR3 is TGTGCCAGCAAGAGAAGGACAGGGGTCGAGCAGTACTTC. It is translated as CASKRRTGVEQYF. Drawing the rest from reference TRBV2 and TRBJ2-7, the complete variable domain is EPEVTQTPSHQVTQMGQEVILRCVPISNHLYFYWYRQILGQKVEFLVSFYNNEISEKSEIFDDQFSVERPDGSNFTLKIRSTKLEDSAMYFCASKRRTGVEQYFGPGTRLTVT.

The chain joins TRBV5-6 to TRBJ2-1; 7 positions agree with TRBD2. Per the germline V gene, CDR1 is SGHDT and CDR2 is YYEEEE. J gave up 2 bases and V 4 bases, and 6 bases lay outside the gene matches. CDR3 length equals 15 residues. The CDR3 region has the DNA TGTGCCAGCAGCCTAGGACTAGTCCCCTACAATGAGCAGTTCTTC. This codes for CASSLGLVPYNEQFF.

The rearrangement links TRBV11-2 to TRBJ2-1; 10 bases align to TRBD2. CDR1 and CDR2 from the germline V gene are SGHAT and FQNNGV. CDR3 size: 17 residues. Trimming took 2 bases from V and 2 from J; bases not matched to a gene: 6. This CDR3 reads CASSLRTSGAPYNEQFF. In DNA form, the CDR3 reads TGTGCCAGCAGCTTAAGGACTAGCGGAGCCCCCTACAATGAGCAGTTCTTC. Together with reference TRBV11-2 and TRBJ2-1, the CDR3 gives the full variable domain: EAGVAQSPRYKIIEKRQSVAFWCNPISGHATLYWYQQILGQGPKLLIQFQNNGVVDDSQLPKDRFSAERLKGVDSTLKIQPAKLEDSAVYLCASSLRTSGAPYNEQFFGPGTRLTVL.

This clone showed up just a few times. The V and J genes are TRBV5-4 and TRBJ2-1, with TRBD2 identical over 9 bases. The CDR3 is 15 residues long. Germline lookup yields CDR1 SGHNT and CDR2 YYREEE (reference sequence). After removal of 0 bases from V and 8 bases from J, the junction contained 6 bases not matched to a gene. CDR3 coding DNA: TGTGCCAGCAGCTTGGGTAGCGGGAGTCGGGATGAGCAGTTCTTC. Its protein is CASSLGSGSRDEQFF.

This rearrangement joins TRBV15 to TRBJ2-5, with TRBD1 matching 7 bases. Trimming removed 1 base from V and 1 base from J; junction bases left unmatched: 3. There are 15 residues in the CDR3. CDR1 is LNHNV, CDR2 YYDKDF, per germline (reference sequence). The CDR3 here is CATSRVRDSQETQYF. DNA of the CDR3: TGTGCCACCAGCAGAGTTCGGGACAGCCAAGAGACCCAGTACTTC. The full variable domain, in which reference TRBV15 and TRBJ2-5 provide the parts outside the CDR3, is DAMVIQNPRYQVTQFGKPVTLSCSQTLNHNVMYWYQQKSSQAPKLLFHYYDKDFNNEADTPDNFQSRRPNTSFCFLDIRSPGLGDTAMYLCATSRVRDSQETQYFGPGTRLLVL.

The chain couples TRBV7-9 to TRBJ2-7; a weak D match, TRBD2 (6 bases). The germline V gene has CDR1 SEHNR and CDR2 FQNEAQ (reference sequence). CDR3 length: 15 residues. Trimming took 0 bases from V and 2 from J, leaving 11 bases between them. CDR3 sequence: CASSLAEGVAYEQYF. The CDR3 DNA sequence: TGTGCCAGCAGCTTAGCGGAGGGAGTGGCCTACGAGCAGTACTTC.

The chain combines TRBV18 with TRBJ2-2; 9 bases fit TRBD2. Germline V gene lookup returns CDR1 KGHSH and CDR2 LQKENI. The V gene end was trimmed by 3 bases and the J gene end by 2 bases; junction bases not matched to a gene: 7. The CDR3 has 17 residues. The CDR3 loop reads CASSPPGTSLNTGELFF. The CDR3 region has the DNA TGTGCCAGCTCACCGCCCGGGACTAGCCTTAACACCGGGGAGCTGTTTTTT.

The chain has TRBV6-5 and TRBJ1-1, with D uncertain. With 5 bases removed from V and 5 bases from J, the gap between germline ends came to 15 bases. Per the germline V gene, CDR1 is MNHEY and CDR2 is SVGAGI. The CDR3 is 14 residues long. The CDR3 nucleotides read TGTGCCAGCAGTCCCCTCGCGGGAGAGACTGAAGCTTTCTTT. Translated, it gives CASSPLAGETEAFF.

This clone was seen more than once but under ten times. The chain is built from TRBV7-6 and TRBJ1-1, with a tentative D call TRBD1 (5 bases). Germline lookup yields CDR1 SGHVS and CDR2 FNYEAQ. Between the trimmed V and J ends, which lost 0 bases and 7 bases, there was a span of 12 bases. The CDR3 runs 14 residues. The CDR3 nucleotides are TGTGCCAGCAGCTTAGCCCCGGGGGAAAGTGAAGCTTTCTTT. This sequence encodes CASSLAPGESEAFF.

The V call is TRBV4-3, the J call TRBJ2-3, with 13 positions matching TRBD2. The J segment lost 2 bases and the V segment lost 2 bases, leaving 4 bases of the junction unmatched. The CDR3 runs 17 residues. CDR1 and CDR2 (germline): LGHNA, YSLEER. The CDR3 loop is CASSQRLAGGPTDTQYF. The CDR3 DNA reads as TGCGCCAGCAGCCAACGACTAGCGGGAGGCCCCACAGATACGCAGTATTTT.

This chain links TRBV10-1 with TRBJ2-1, with 13 bases that match TRBD2. The CDR3 extends over 18 amino acids. Germline values: CDR1 WNHNN, CDR2 SYGVQD (reference sequence). The J segment lost 0 bases and the V segment lost 5 bases, leaving 7 bases of the junction unmatched. The CDR3 DNA is TGCGCCAGCAGTCCGACTAGCGGGAGGCCCCGCTCCTACAATGAGCAGTTCTTC. This codes for CASSPTSGRPRSYNEQFF.

The CDR3 sequence: CASSITSGRANEQFF. DNA for the CDR3: TGTGCCAGTAGTATCACTAGCGGGAGGGCGAATGAGCAGTTCTTC. The rearrangement joins TRBV19 to TRBJ2-1; 13 nucleotides align to TRBD2. Germline V gene lookup returns CDR1 LNHDA and CDR2 SQIVND (reference sequence). The CDR3 totals 15 residues. V was pared by 3 bases and J by 7 bases, with 3 bases of the junction left unmatched.

The gene calls are TRBV7-9 and TRBJ2-2; 14 positions agree with TRBD2. V lost 5 bases, J lost 7 bases, and 6 bases stayed unmatched. Germline V gives CDR1 SEHNR, CDR2 FQNEAQ (reference sequence). The CDR3 has 16 residues. In DNA form, the CDR3 reads TGTGCCAGCAGCCAGGGACTAGCGGGAGCGGGCGGGGAGCTGTTTTTT. The encoded protein is CASSQGLAGAGGELFF.

This sequence joins TRBV4-1 and TRBJ2-2; D perhaps matches TRBD2 (6 bases). The V and J ends lost 8 bases and 4 bases respectively, with 11 bases between them. The CDR3 loop spans 13 amino acids. From germline, CDR1 is MGHRA and CDR2 YSYEKL. CDR3 region: CASSEGPTGELFF. Here the CDR3 DNA reads TGCGCCAGCTCGGAGGGCCCCACCGGGGAGCTGTTTTTT.

This clone was found once. This CDR3 is CASTTEGNEQFF. CDR3 coding DNA: TGTGCCAGCACCACCGAGGGCAATGAGCAGTTCTTC. The gene calls are TRBV5-4 and TRBJ2-1; possibly TRBD2 for D (5 bases). The CDR3 covers 12 residues. Germline loops: CDR1 SGHNT, CDR2 YYREEE (reference sequence). The V end lost 6 bases, the J end lost 6 bases, and 10 bases lay between the germline ends.

The V call is TRBV25-1, the J call TRBJ2-3; the match to TRBD2 covers 10 bases. Unmatched junction bases numbered 9, after V lost 1 base and J lost 5 bases. Germline-derived CDR1 and CDR2 are MGHDK and SYGVNS. The CDR3 contains 17 residues. The CDR3 sequence is CASSECASGGLGDTQYF. The CDR3 bases are TGTGCCAGCAGTGAATGTGCTAGCGGGGGCCTTGGAGATACGCAGTATTTT.

V is TRBV6-5 and J is TRBJ1-2; tentatively, D is TRBD1 (6 bases). Germline V gene sequence: CDR1 MNHEY, CDR2 SVGAGI. The CDR3 length is 11 residues. Trimming pared 7 bases from V and 6 bases from J, leaving 9 bases between. The CDR3 sequence: CASKGGDGYTF. The CDR3 nucleotides read TGTGCCAGCAAAGGGGGGGATGGCTACACCTTC.

This CDR3 is CASSSRQGASNYGYTF. In nucleotides, the CDR3 is TGTGCCAGCAGCTCGAGACAGGGGGCCTCTAACTATGGCTACACCTTC. This sequence joins TRBV7-8 and TRBJ1-2; 10 bases agree with TRBD1. This CDR3 spans 16 amino acids. Germline lookup yields CDR1 SGHVS and CDR2 FQNEAQ. The V gene end was trimmed by 4 bases and the J gene end by 0 bases; junction bases not matched to a gene: 5.

This chain joins TRBV27 and TRBJ2-1; possibly TRBD2 for D (6 bases). The length of the CDR3 is 15 residues. The germline V gene encodes CDR1 MNHEY and CDR2 SMNVEV (reference sequence). Trimming stripped 5 bases from V and 3 bases from J, with 14 bases between. CDR3 loop: CASSGGTLLYNEQFF. The CDR3 DNA reads TGTGCCAGCAGTGGAGGGACTCTCCTCTACAATGAGCAGTTCTTC.